Described below is a single T cell receptor beta chain sequence and its context. The target antigen is unknown. The entry originates in a study of T-cell memory formation after mild COVID-19. About the research overall: The study found TCR clusters largely donor specific. General study results and limits: In second-wave clones peaking day 37, SARS-CoV-2 specificity remained unconfirmed. Clones which contracted sat mainly in CM and EM if CD4+, and in EMRA if CD8+.

The authors produced TCR alpha and TCR beta cDNA libraries with sample barcodes and UMIs by 5'RACE using constant-segment primers. TCRdb re-analysed the 5' RACE reads in MiXCR, keeping a single row per CDR3 protein. Among roughly 150,000 distinct CDR3 sequences listed, roughly 15% were seen once. Trimming removed 3 bases at V and 4 bases at J, with 19 bases between. The CDR3 sequence is 15 residues long. Germline loops: CDR1 SQVTM, CDR2 ANQGSEA. V is TRBV29-1 and J is TRBJ2-7; no definite D call. Sequences were obtained from PBMCs or a T cell subset sorted from them (not recorded which). The sequence derives from an adult woman who had mild COVID-19 (a few samples of this study predate the infection). Cell type and time point are not known. The CDR3 protein is CSVEFPALTGYEQYF. The CDR3 DNA reads as TGCAGCGTTGAGTTCCCGGCTTTAACCGGGTACGAGCAGTACTTC.